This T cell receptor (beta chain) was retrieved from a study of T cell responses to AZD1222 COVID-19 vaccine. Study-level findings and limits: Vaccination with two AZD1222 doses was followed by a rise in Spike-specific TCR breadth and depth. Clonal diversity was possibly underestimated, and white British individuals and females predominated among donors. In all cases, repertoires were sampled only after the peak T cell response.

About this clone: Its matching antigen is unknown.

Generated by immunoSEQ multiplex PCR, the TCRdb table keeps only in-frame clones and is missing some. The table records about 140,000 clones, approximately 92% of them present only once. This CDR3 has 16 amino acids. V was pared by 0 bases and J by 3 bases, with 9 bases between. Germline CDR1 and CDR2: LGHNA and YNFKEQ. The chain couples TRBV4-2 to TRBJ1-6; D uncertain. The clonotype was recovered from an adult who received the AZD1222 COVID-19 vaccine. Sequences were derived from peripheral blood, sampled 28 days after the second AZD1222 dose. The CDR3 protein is CASSQEAANYNSPLHF. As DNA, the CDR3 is TGTGCCAGCAGCCAAGAAGCAGCAAACTATAATTCACCCCTCCACTTT.